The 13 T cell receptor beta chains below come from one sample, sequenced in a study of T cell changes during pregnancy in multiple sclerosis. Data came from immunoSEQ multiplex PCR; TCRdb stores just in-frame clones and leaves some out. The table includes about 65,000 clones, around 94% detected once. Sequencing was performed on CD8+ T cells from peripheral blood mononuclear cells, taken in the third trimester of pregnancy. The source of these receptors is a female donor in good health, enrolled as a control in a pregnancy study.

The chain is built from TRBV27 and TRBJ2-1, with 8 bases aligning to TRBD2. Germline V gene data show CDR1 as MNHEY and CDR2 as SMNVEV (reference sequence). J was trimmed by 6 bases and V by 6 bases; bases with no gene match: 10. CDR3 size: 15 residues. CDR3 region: CASSHGSSGFNEQFF. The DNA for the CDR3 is TGTGCCAGCAGCCATGGGTCTAGCGGGTTCAATGAGCAGTTCTTC.

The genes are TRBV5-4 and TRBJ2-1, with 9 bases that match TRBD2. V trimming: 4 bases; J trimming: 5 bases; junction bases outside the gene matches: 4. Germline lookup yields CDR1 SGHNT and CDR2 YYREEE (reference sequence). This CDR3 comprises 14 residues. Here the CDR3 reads CASSQWTSDNEQFF. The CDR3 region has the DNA TGTGCCAGCAGCCAATGGACTAGCGACAATGAGCAGTTCTTC.

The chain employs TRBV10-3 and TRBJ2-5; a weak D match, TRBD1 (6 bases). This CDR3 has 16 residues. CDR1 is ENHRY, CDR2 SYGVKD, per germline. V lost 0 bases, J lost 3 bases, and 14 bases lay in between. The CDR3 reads CAISESLGAVEETQYF. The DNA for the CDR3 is TGTGCCATCAGTGAGTCGCTGGGGGCGGTCGAAGAGACCCAGTACTTC.

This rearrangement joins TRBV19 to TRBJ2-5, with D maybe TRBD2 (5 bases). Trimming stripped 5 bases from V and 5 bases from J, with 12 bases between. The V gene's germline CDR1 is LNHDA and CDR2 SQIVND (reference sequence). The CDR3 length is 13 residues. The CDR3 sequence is CASSWDSEETQYF. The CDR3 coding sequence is TGTGCCAGTAGTTGGGATAGCGAGGAGACCCAGTACTTC.

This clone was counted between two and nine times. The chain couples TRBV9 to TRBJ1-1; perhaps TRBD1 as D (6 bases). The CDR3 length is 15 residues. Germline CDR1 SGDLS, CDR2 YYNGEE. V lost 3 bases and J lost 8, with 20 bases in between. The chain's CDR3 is CASSAQSNREREAFF. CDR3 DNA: TGTGCCAGCAGCGCTCAATCAAACAGGGAGAGAGAAGCTTTCTTT.

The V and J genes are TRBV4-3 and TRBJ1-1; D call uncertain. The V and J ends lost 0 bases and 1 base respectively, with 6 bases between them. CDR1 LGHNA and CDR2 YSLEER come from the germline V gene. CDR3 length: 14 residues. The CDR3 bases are TGCGCCAGCAGCCAAGATCGGGGGAACACTGAAGCTTTCTTT. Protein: CASSQDRGNTEAFF.

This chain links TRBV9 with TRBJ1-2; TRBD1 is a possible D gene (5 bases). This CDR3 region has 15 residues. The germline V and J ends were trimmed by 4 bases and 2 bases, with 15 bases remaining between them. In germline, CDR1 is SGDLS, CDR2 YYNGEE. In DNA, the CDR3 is TGTGCCAGCAGCCAAGGGGCGTCCGTAAACTATGGCTACACCTTC. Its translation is CASSQGASVNYGYTF.

The CDR3 sequence is CSALADNYGYTF. The CDR3 coding sequence is TGCAGCGCCCTAGCGGATAACTATGGCTACACCTTC. V and J are TRBV29-1 and TRBJ1-2, with D uncertain. The germline gives CDR1 SQVTM, CDR2 ANQGSEA. Trimming took 7 bases from V and 1 from J, leaving 10 bases between them. CDR3 size: 12 residues. Supplemented by reference TRBV29-1 and TRBJ1-2, the full variable domain reads SAVISQKPSRDICQRGTSLTIQCQVDSQVTMMFWYRQQPGQSLTLIATANQGSEATYESGFVIDKFPISRPNLTFSTLTVSNMSPEDSSIYLCSALADNYGYTFGSGTRLTVV.

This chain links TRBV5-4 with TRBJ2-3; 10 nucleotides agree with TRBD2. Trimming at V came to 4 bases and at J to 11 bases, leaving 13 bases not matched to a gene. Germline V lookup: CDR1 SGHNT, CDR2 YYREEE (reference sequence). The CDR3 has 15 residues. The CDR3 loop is CASSPGTSVLAGQYF. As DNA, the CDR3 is TGTGCCAGCAGCCCCGGGACTAGCGTCCTAGCGGGGCAGTATTTT.

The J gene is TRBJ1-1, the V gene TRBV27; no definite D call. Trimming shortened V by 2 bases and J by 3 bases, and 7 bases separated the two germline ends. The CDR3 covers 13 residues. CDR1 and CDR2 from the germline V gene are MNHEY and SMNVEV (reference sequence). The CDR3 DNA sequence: TGTGCCAGCAGTTTAATCGGGGACACTGAAGCTTTCTTT. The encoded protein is CASSLIGDTEAFF.

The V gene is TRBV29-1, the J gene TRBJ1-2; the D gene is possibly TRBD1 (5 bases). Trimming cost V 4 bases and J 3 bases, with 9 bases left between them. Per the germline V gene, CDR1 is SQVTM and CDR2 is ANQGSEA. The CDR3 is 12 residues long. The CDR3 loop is CSVATAHYGYTF. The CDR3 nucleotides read TGCAGCGTTGCGACAGCCCACTATGGCTACACCTTC.

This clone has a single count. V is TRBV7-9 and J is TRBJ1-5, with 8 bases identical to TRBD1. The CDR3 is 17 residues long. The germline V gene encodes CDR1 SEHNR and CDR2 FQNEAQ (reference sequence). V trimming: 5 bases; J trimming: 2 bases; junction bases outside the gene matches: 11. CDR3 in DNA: TGTGCCAGCAGCGGGGGCAGGGGGCTCTTTGGCAATCAGCCCCAGCATTTT. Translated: CASSGGRGLFGNQPQHF.

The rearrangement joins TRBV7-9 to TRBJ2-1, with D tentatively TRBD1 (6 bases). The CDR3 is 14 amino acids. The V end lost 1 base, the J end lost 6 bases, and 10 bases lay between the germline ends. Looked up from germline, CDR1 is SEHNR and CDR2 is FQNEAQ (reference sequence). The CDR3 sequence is CASSLVIQGNEQFF. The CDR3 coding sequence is TGTGCCAGCAGCTTAGTTATACAGGGCAATGAGCAGTTCTTC.